This is a list of T cell receptor beta chains from one sample in a study of blood T cells in healthy people across ages. MiXCR, run by TCRdb on the 5' RACE reads, gives a single entry per CDR3 protein. The profile shows about 510,000 distinct CDR3 sequences, about 29% of them singletons. These data were likewise used in another study, on T cells of mothers and their children.

The sample was blood. The receptor set was obtained from a boy aged 2 to 10 in good health. CDR3s include the opening cysteine and the closing phenylalanine or tryptophan. D genes are given only for firm matches. Size is omitted from some rows. Given values are once, few, many or a class for expanded clones.

V gene,clone size,D gene,J gene,CDR3 protein,CDR3 DNA
TRBV6-9,few,-,TRBJ1-2,CASSYCRIWYGYTF,TGTGCCAGCAGTTATTGCCGGATTTGGTATGGCTACACCTTC
TRBV5-6,-,TRBD2,TRBJ2-7,CACSRWATTSGSHEQYF,TGTGCCTGCAGCCGGTGGGCCACGACTAGCGGGAGCCACGAGCAGTACTTC
TRBV9,few,TRBD2,TRBJ2-3,CASSVWPSGADTQYF,TGTGCCAGCAGCGTATGGCCTAGCGGGGCCGATACGCAGTATTTT
TRBV25-1,few,TRBD1,TRBJ1-4,CASRTGSREKLFF,TGTGCCAGTCGGACAGGGAGTCGGGAAAAACTGTTTTTT
TRBV11-2,few,TRBD1,TRBJ1-2,CASSQPRPTGLYGYTF,TGTGCCAGCAGCCAACCTCGACCGACAGGGCTCTATGGCTACACCTTC
TRBV10-3,-,-,TRBJ2-3,CAISELTDTQYF,TGTGCCATCAGTGAGTTAACAGATACGCAGTATTTT
TRBV7-2,-,-,TRBJ2-1,CASSLVWQNNEQFF,TGTGCCAGCAGCTTGGTTTGGCAGAACAATGAGCAGTTCTTC
TRBV9,-,-,TRBJ1-2,CASSENHGYTF,TGTGCCAGCAGCGAAAACCATGGCTACACCTTC
TRBV3-1,-,-,TRBJ2-2,CASSQRALLGRPGELFF,TGTGCCAGCAGCCAAAGGGCCCTCTTGGGGAGGCCCGGGGAGCTGTTTTTT
TRBV24-1,-,-,TRBJ2-5,CATTRRQGWETQYF,TGTGCCACCACCCGGAGGCAGGGATGGGAGACCCAGTACTTC
TRBV9,few,TRBD1,TRBJ1-1,CASSGGGRHTEAFF,TGTGCCAGCAGCGGAGGGGGCAGGCACACTGAAGCTTTCTTT
TRBV6-6,few,TRBD2,TRBJ2-5,CATRLAGGREQYF,TGTGCCACCCGACTAGCGGGAGGGCGTGAGCAGTACTTC
TRBV5-1,-,TRBD1,TRBJ2-1,CASGTGTGGYNEQFF,TGCGCCAGCGGCACCGGGACAGGGGGCTACAATGAGCAGTTCTTC
TRBV7-3,-,-,TRBJ2-5,CASSLHLGDQETQYF,TGTGCCAGCAGCCTTCACCTCGGGGATCAAGAGACCCAGTACTTC
TRBV5-1,-,-,TRBJ2-3,CASSSSPDTQYF,TGCGCCAGCAGCTCCTCACCAGATACGCAGTATTTT